This T cell receptor (beta chain) was sequenced for a study of shared clonotypes between healthy human individuals. Whole-study findings and limits: Researchers found naive subsets generally carried larger estimated richness than memory subsets.

V was clipped by 0 bases and J by 4 bases, with 8 bases between them. The CDR3 is 14 residues long. Germline CDR1 and CDR2: SGHAT and FQNNGV. Healthy HIV-negative adults without recent acute infections or vaccinations served as donors. About this clone itself: Its target is unknown.

Only in-frame clones appear in the TCRdb table, and some are missing; sequencing was by immunoSEQ multiplex PCR. Of some 1,400,000 clones listed, roughly 96% are singletons. Sequenced input: naive CD4+ T cells sorted from blood. Sample subset: CD45RA+ positively selected. The sequence derives from a young man in good health. The chain recombines TRBV11-2 with TRBJ2-3; D remains unclear. The CDR3 DNA reads TGTGCCAGCAGCTTAGACCACTCCCCAGATACGCAGTATTTT. Translation: CASSLDHSPDTQYF.